These 7 T cell receptor beta chains originate from one sample sequenced in a study of T-cell reconstitution after alpha-beta-depleted transplantation in children. The library targeted TCRbeta and was prepared with unique molecular identifiers. TCRdb reprocessed the PCR reads with MiXCR, giving one entry per CDR3 protein. The table lists fewer than 250,000 distinct CDR3 sequences, around a sixth of them singletons. Specimen: PBMCs, mostly from graft donor cells, collected 360 days after TCRalphabeta/CD19-depleted stem cell transplant. All receptors come from a male patient aged 2-10 years who had a stem cell transplant for acute lymphoblastic leukemia, so the T cells may come from the graft donor.

This clonotype was recorded a few times. The J gene is TRBJ2-3, the V gene TRBV24-1; either TRBD1 or TRBD2 may fit D (5 bases each). The CDR3 loop spans 14 amino acids. V lost 6 bases to trimming and J lost 0 bases, with 9 bases between them. Looked up from germline, CDR1 is KGHDR and CDR2 is SFDVKD. The CDR3 DNA sequence: TGTGCCACCAGTCGCCGGGACAGCACAGATACGCAGTATTTT. Translation gives CATSRRDSTDTQYF.

This clonotype was seen ten or more times. The chain's CDR3 is CASRGAVSGSYEQYF. The CDR3 nucleotides read TGTGCCAGCAGGGGAGCGGTTTCTGGCTCCTACGAGCAGTACTTC. This chain joins TRBV6-1 and TRBJ2-7; weak D call: TRBD2 (5 bases). Trimming shortened V by 6 bases and J by 0 bases, and 15 bases separated the two germline ends. Germline CDR1 is MNHNS and CDR2 is SASEGT. The CDR3 length is 15 residues.

The chain links TRBV7-9 to TRBJ2-5; D call uncertain. V dropped 6 bases and J dropped 4 bases, with 24 bases sitting between them. CDR3 length equals 17 residues. CDR1 and CDR2 from the germline V gene are SEHNR and FQNEAQ (reference sequence). The CDR3 loop is CASSSPAPVGDRETQYF. For the CDR3, the DNA is TGTGCCAGCAGTTCCCCCGCGCCAGTCGGAGATCGAGAGACCCAGTACTTC.

The V call is TRBV5-6, the J call TRBJ2-2; 8 nucleotides match TRBD1. Germline CDR1 and CDR2: SGHDT and YYEEEE. The CDR3 has 18 amino acids. V lost 1 base, J lost 2 bases, and 10 bases stayed unmatched. The CDR3 loop is CASSLFHRTGRNTGELFF. In DNA, the CDR3 is TGTGCCAGCAGCTTGTTCCACAGGACAGGGCGAAACACCGGGGAGCTGTTTTTT. Full variable domain (rest looked up from reference TRBV5-6 and TRBJ2-2): DAGVTQSPTHLIKTRGQQVTLRCSPKSGHDTVSWYQQALGQGPQFIFQYYEEEERQRGNFPDRFSGHQFPNYSSELNVNALLLGDSALYLCASSLFHRTGRNTGELFFGEGSRLTVL.

A few counts support this clonotype. Since no conserved phenylalanine or tryptophan closes the CDR3, a read error is the likely cause. Because the CDR3's place on the DNA is in doubt, the DNA is left out and the CDR3 is given as listed by TCRdb. The chain uses TRBV6-5 and TRBJ2-7; the table assigns TRBD1, which was not confirmed against the DNA. The CDR3 is 12 residues long, ends included. Per the germline V gene, CDR1 is MNHEY and CDR2 is SVGAGI. CDR3 region: CASSYSSGQLHE.

This clonotype was seen more than once but under ten times. The genes are TRBV5-1 and TRBJ1-5; 9 nucleotides agree with TRBD1. With 4 bases clipped from V and 6 bases from J, the junction kept 5 bases outside the gene matches. The CDR3 is made up of 14 amino acids. Germline V gene data show CDR1 as SGHRS and CDR2 as YFSETQ. Written as DNA, the CDR3 is TGCGCCAGCAGCCCGGGACAGGGCGGTCAGCCCCAGCATTTT. As protein: CASSPGQGGQPQHF.

V usage is TRBV29-1 and J usage is TRBJ2-2, with no clear D. This CDR3 comprises 13 residues. Per the germline V gene, CDR1 is SQVTM and CDR2 is ANQGSEA. Trimming shortened V by 3 bases and J by 8 bases, and 13 bases separated the two germline ends. This chain's CDR3 is CSVDLSRGGELFF. CDR3 sequence (DNA): TGCAGCGTTGATCTGTCGAGAGGTGGGGAGCTGTTTTTT.